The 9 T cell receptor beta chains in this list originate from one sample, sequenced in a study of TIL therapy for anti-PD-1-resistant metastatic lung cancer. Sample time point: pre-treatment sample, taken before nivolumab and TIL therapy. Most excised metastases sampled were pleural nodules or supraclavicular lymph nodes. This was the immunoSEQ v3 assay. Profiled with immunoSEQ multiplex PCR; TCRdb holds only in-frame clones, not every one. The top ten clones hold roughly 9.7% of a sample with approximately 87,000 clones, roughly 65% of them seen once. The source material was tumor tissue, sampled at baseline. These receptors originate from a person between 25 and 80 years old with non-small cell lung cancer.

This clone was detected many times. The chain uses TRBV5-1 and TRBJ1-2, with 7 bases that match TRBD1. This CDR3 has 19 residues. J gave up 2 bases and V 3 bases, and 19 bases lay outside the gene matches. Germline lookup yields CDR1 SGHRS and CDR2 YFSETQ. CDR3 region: CASSSLWGGLGGENYGYTF. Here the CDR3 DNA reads TGCGCCAGCAGCTCCCTGTGGGGCGGTCTAGGGGGCGAGAACTATGGCTACACCTTC.

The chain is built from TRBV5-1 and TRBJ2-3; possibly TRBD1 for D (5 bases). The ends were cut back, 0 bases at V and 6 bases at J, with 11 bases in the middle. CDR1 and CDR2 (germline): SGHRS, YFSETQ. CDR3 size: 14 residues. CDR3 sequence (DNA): TGCGCCAGCAGCTTGGAAGGGGTTGCGGATACGCAGTATTTT. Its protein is CASSLEGVADTQYF. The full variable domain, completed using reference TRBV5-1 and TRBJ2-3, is KAGVTQTPRYLIKTRGQQVTLSCSPISGHRSVSWYQQTPGQGLQFLFEYFSETQRNKGNFPGRFSGRQFSNSRSEMNVSTLELGDSALYLCASSLEGVADTQYFGPGTRLTVL.

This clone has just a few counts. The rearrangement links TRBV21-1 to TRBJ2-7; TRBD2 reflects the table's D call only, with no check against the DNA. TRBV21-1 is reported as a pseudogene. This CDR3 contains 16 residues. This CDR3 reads CASSNSERGSSYEQYF. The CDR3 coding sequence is TGTGCCAGCAGCAACTCGGAGCGGGGTAGCTCCTACGAGCAGTACTTC.

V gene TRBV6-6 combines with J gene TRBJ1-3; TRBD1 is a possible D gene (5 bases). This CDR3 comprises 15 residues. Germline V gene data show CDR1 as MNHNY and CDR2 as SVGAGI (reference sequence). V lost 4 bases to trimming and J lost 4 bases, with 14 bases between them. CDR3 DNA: TGTGCCAGCAGTTCCACCAATTGGGACGGAAACACCATATATTTT. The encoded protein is CASSSTNWDGNTIYF.

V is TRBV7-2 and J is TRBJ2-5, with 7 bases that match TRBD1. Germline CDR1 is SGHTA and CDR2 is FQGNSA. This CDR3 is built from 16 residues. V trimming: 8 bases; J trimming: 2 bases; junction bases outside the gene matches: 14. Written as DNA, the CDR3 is TGTGCCAGCGCCGAAAACAGGGGTGTTAGGCAAGAGACCCAGTACTTC. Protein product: CASAENRGVRQETQYF.

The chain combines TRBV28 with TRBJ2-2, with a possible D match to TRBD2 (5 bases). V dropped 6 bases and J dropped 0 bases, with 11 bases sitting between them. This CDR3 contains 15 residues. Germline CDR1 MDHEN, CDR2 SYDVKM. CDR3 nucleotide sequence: TGTGCCAGCAGATCAACGGGGTCGAACACCGGGGAGCTGTTTTTT. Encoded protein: CASRSTGSNTGELFF.

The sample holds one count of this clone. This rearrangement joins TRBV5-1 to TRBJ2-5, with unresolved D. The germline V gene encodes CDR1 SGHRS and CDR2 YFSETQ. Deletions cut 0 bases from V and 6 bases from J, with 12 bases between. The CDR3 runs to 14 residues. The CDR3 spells CASSLGQDVQTQYF. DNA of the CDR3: TGCGCCAGCAGCTTGGGTCAGGATGTACAGACCCAGTACTTC. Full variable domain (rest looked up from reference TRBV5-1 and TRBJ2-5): KAGVTQTPRYLIKTRGQQVTLSCSPISGHRSVSWYQQTPGQGLQFLFEYFSETQRNKGNFPGRFSGRQFSNSRSEMNVSTLELGDSALYLCASSLGQDVQTQYFGPGTRLLVL.

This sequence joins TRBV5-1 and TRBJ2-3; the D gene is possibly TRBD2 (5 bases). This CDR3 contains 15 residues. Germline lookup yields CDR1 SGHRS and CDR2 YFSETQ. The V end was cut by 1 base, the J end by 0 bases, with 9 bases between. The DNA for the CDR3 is TGCGCCAGCAGCTTGAAGCGGACTAGCACAGATACGCAGTATTTT. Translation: CASSLKRTSTDTQYF.

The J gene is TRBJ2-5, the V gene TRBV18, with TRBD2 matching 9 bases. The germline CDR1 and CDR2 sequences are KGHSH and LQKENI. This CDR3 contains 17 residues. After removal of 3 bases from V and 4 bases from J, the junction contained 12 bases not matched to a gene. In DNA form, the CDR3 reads TGTGCCAGCTCACCGCAACTTCTAGCGGGGAAAAGAGAGACCCAGTACTTC. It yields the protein CASSPQLLAGKRETQYF.